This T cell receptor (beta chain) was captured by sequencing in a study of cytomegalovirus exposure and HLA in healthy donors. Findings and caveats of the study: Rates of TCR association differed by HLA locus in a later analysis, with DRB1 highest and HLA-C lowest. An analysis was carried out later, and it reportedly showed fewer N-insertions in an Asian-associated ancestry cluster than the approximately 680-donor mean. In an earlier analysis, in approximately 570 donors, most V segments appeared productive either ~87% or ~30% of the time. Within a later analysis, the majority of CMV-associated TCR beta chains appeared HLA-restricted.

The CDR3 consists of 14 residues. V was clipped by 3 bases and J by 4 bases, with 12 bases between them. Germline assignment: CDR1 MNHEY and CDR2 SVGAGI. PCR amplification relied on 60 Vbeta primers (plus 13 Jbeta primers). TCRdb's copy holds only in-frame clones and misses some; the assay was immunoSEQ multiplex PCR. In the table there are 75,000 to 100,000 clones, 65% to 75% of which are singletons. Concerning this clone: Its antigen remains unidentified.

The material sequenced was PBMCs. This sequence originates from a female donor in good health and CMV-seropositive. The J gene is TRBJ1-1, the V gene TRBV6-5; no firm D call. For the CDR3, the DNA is TGTGCCAGCAGTTATGGTCAGGAGGGCACTGAAGCTTTCTTT. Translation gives CASSYGQEGTEAFF.